This TCR beta chain was profiled in a study of T cells in Graves' hyperthyroidism and ophthalmopathy. Study-wide results and limits: Most thyroid clonotypes expanded above 0.001 appeared in blood too.

This clonotype was seen at least ten times. Its antigen is undetermined. This CDR3 comprises 14 residues. The germline CDR1 and CDR2 sequences are GTSNPN and SVGIG (reference sequence). Trimming cost V 5 bases and J 2 bases, with 13 bases left between them. The investigators amplified TCR beta CDR3 regions from RNA transcripts. First-round RT-PCR with HTBI primers amplified the TCR CDR3 region. TCRdb recomputed calls from the multiplex PCR reads with MiXCR, one row per CDR3 protein. Of about 500,000 distinct CDR3 sequences in the sample, approximately 15% were seen once. Stability of Graves' hyperthyroidism was defined as absent ophthalmopathy progression within 18 months. Newly diagnosed hyperthyroidism, duration under 2 months, in patients aged 18 to 65. On the basis of clinical symptoms, serum thyroxine and TRAb, thyroid ultrasound and orbital computed tomography, diagnoses were made.

The chain recombines TRBV30 with TRBJ2-1; D is possibly TRBD2 (6 bases). This TCR was recovered from a woman aged 18 to 35 with Graves' hyperthyroidism. The source material was blood. As DNA, the CDR3 is TGTGCCTGGGGGACTGGCAGACCCTACAATGAGCAGTTCTTC. Its translation is CAWGTGRPYNEQFF.